This T cell receptor (beta chain) appears in the sequencing data of a study of prognosis after radiotherapy for stage I lung cancer. Study context: In the span from early 2018 to early 2019, stage I non-small cell lung cancer patients were enrolled. Stereotactic body radiotherapy was given without concurrent therapy in all patients. Seven or eight patients had tumors that were squamous cell carcinoma, and some 11 had adenocarcinoma. Whole-study results and caveats: Counted unique TCR clones declined after stereotactic body radiation therapy (median about 9,700 versus 6,500).

Trimming cost V 4 bases and J 5 bases, with 14 bases left between them. Germline V gene data show CDR1 as LGHDT and CDR2 as YNNKEL (reference sequence). The CDR3 is 14 amino acids. About this clonotype itself: The antigen remains unidentified.

Researchers used two-round multiplex PCR to amplify TCR beta CDR3 starting from genomic DNA. Primers specific to each TRBV and TRBJ gene were used in first-round PCR. Each CDR3 protein is one row after TCRdb ran MiXCR on the multiplex PCR reads. The profile shows approximately 30,000 distinct CDR3 sequences, around 31% of them singletons. The TCR sequence derives from a donor over 45 with non-small cell lung cancer. Sample: PBMCs, taken before or after stereotactic body radiation therapy (not recorded which). The rearrangement uses TRBV3-1 and TRBJ1-2; no definite D call. DNA for the CDR3: TGTGCCAGCAGCCCCTGGGTGGGAGGGTATGGCTACACCTTC. It is translated as CASSPWVGGYGYTF. The complete variable domain, with remaining parts taken from reference TRBV3-1 and TRBJ1-2, reads DTAVSQTPKYLVTQMGNDKSIKCEQNLGHDTMYWYKQDSKKFLKIMFSYNNKELIINETVPNRFSPKSPDKAHLNLHINSLELGDSAVYFCASSPWVGGYGYTFGSGTRLTVV.